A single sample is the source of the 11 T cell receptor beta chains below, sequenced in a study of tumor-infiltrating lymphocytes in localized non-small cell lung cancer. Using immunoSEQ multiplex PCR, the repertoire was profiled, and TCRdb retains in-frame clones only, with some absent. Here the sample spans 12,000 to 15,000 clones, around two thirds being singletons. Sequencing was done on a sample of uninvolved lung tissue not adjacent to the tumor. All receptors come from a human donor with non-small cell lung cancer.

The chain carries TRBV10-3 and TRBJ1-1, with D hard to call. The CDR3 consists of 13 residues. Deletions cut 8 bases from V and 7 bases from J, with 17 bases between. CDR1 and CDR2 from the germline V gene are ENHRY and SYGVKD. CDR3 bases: TGTGCCATCGGGGTCGGTGTGGAGAATGAAGCTTTCTTT. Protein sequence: CAIGVGVENEAFF.

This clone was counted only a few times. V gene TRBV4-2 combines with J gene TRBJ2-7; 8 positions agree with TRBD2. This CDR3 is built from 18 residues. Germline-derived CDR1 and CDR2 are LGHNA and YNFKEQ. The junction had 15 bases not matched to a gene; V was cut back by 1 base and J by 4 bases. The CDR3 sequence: CASSQVLGAGEGGYEQYF. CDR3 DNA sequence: TGTGCCAGCAGCCAAGTACTAGGAGCGGGAGAGGGAGGGTACGAGCAGTACTTC.

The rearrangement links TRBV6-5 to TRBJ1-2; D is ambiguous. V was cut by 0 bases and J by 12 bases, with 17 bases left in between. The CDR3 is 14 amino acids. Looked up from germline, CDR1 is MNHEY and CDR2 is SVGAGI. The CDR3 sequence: CASSYSMARPTNTF. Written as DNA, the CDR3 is TGTGCCAGCAGTTACTCGATGGCCAGACCAACTAACACCTTC.

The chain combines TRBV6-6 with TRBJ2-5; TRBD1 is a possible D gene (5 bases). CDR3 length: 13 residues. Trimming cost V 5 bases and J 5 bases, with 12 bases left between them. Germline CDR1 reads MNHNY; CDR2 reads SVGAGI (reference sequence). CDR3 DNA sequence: TGTGCCAGCAGTCCCCAGGGAAGGGAGACCCAGTACTTC. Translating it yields CASSPQGRETQYF.

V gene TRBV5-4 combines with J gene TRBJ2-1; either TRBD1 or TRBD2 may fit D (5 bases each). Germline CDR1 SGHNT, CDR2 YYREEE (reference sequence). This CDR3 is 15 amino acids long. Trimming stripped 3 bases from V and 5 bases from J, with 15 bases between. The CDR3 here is CASSSPGPNNNEQFF. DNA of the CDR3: TGTGCCAGCAGCTCTCCGGGGCCTAACAACAATGAGCAGTTCTTC.

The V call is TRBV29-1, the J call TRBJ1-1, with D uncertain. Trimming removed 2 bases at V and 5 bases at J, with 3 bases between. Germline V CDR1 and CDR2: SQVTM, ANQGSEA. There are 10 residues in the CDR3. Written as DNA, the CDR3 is TGCAGCGTTGAACGTACTGAAGCTTTCTTT. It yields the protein CSVERTEAFF.

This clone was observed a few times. In nucleotides, the CDR3 is TGTGCCAGCTCCGTCAACGGCAATGAGCAGTTCTTC. Its protein is CASSVNGNEQFF. The V gene is TRBV27, the J gene TRBJ2-1; D unclear. The germline V and J ends were trimmed by 8 bases and 6 bases, with 11 bases remaining between them. Germline lookup yields CDR1 MNHEY and CDR2 SMNVEV (reference sequence). The CDR3 has 12 amino acids.

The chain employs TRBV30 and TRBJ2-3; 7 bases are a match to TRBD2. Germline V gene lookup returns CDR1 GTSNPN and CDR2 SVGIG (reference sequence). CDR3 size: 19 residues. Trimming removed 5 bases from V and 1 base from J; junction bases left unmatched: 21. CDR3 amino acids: CAWSGRERARHYGTDTQYF. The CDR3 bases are TGTGCCTGGTCAGGGCGGGAGAGGGCCCGACACTACGGCACAGATACGCAGTATTTT.

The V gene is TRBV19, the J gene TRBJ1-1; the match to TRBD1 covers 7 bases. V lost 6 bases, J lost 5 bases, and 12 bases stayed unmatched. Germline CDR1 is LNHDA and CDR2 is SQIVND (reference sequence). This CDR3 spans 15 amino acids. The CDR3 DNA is TGTGCCAGTAGGCTAGGGGGCGGCTCTGGGACTGAAGCTTTCTTT. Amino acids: CASRLGGGSGTEAFF.

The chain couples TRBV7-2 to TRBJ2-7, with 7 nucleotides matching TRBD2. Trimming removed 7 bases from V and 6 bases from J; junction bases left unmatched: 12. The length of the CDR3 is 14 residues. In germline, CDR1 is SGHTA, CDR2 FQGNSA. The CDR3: CASTPGRGGGEQYF. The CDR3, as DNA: TGTGCCAGCACCCCAGGTCGGGGCGGGGGCGAGCAGTACTTC.

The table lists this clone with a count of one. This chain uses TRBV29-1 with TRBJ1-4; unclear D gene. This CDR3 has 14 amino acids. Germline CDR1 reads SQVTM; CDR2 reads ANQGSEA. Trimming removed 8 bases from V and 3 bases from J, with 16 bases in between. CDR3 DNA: TGCAGCATCATGCGGGGTGGCCCTAATGAAAAACTGTTTTTT. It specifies CSIMRGGPNEKLFF.